Included here is one T cell receptor (beta chain) sequence, with context. The antigen remains unidentified. The sample originates from a study of somatic mutations in cytotoxic T cells in rheumatoid arthritis. About the study: Before any treatment began, around 30 ml EDTA peripheral blood was collected from patients right after diagnosis. Overall study results and limits: Measured CD8+ T-cell clonality, a value compared between rheumatoid arthritis patients and age-matched healthy controls, did not differ significantly.

Data came from immunoSEQ multiplex PCR; TCRdb stores just in-frame clones and leaves some out. The sample lists under 25,000 clones, roughly 85% occurring once. Sequencing was carried out using CD8+ T cells sorted from blood. The TCR was taken from a woman aged 40-49 years with rheumatoid arthritis.

The chain's CDR3 is CASSPGTSGGGSYNEQFF. CDR3 DNA sequence: TGTGCCAGCTCACCCGGGACTAGCGGGGGTGGGTCCTACAATGAGCAGTTCTTC. The V and J genes are TRBV18 and TRBJ2-1, with 14 bases fitting TRBD2. The CDR3 sequence is 18 residues long. The V gene end was trimmed by 3 bases and the J gene end by 1 base; junction bases not matched to a gene: 5. Germline V lookup: CDR1 KGHSH, CDR2 LQKENI. The variable domain in full, completed from reference TRBV18 and TRBJ2-1, reads NAGVMQNPRHLVRRRGQEARLRCSPMKGHSHVYWYRQLPEEGLKFMVYLQKENIIDESGMPKERFSAEFPKEGPSILRIQQVVRGDSAAYFCASSPGTSGGGSYNEQFFGPGTRLTVL.